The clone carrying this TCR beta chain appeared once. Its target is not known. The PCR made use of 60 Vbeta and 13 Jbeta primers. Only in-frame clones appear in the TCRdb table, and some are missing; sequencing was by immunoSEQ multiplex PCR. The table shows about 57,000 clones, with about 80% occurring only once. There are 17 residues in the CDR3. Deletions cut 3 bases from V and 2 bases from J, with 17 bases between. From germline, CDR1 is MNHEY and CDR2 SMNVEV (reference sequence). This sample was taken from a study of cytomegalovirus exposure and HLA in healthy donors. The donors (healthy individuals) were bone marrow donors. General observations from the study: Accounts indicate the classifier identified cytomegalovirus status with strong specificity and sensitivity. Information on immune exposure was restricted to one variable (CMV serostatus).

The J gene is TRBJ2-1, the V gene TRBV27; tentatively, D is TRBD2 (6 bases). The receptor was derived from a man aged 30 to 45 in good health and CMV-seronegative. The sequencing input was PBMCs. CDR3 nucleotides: TGTGCCAGCAGTTTGTCGCCTGGAGTAGCGGCCTACAATGAGCAGTTCTTC. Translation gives CASSLSPGVAAYNEQFF.